This entry lists 30 T cell receptor beta chains sequenced from one sample in a study of T cells in Graves' hyperthyroidism and ophthalmopathy. The source material, RNA transcripts, was used to amplify TCR beta CDR3 regions. Initially, a first-round RT-PCR of the TCR CDR3 employed the HTBI primer set. TCRdb reprocessed the multiplex PCR reads with MiXCR, giving one entry per CDR3 protein. The sample has approximately 560,000 distinct CDR3 sequences, roughly 46% seen once; the top ten hold 6.5% to 9%. The sequencing sample was made of peripheral blood or thyroid tissue (not recorded which). These receptors were obtained from a woman under 30 with Graves' hyperthyroidism.

This chain connects TRBV24-1 to TRBJ1-2, with 8 bases aligning to TRBD1. Trimming removed 11 bases from V and 11 bases from J; junction bases left unmatched: 12. This CDR3 region has 12 residues. Germline values: CDR1 KGHDR, CDR2 SFDVKD. The CDR3 sequence is CAIGTGRENYTF. The CDR3 region has the DNA TGTGCCATAGGGACAGGCAGAGAGAATTACACCTTC.

This clonotype was counted a few times. The chain recombines TRBV9 with TRBJ1-1; no definite D call. V shed 2 bases and J shed 1 base, with 9 bases lying between them. This CDR3 spans 14 amino acids. Germline loops: CDR1 SGDLS, CDR2 YYNGEE. The CDR3 loop reads CASSVAATNTEAFF. In DNA form, the CDR3 reads TGTGCCAGCAGCGTCGCTGCTACGAACACTGAAGCTTTCTTT.

This clonotype appeared once. The V gene is TRBV15, the J gene TRBJ1-1; D unclear. The CDR3 has 14 residues. V was clipped by 1 base and J by 6 bases, with 12 bases between them. CDR1 and CDR2 (germline): LNHNV, YYDKDF (reference sequence). The CDR3 bases are TGTGCCACCAGCAGAGGAGCCGTGAGCCCTGAAGCTTTCTTT. It is translated as CATSRGAVSPEAFF.

Of note for this clonotype: One end of the junction is discordant with germline, which a read error may explain. This sequence joins TRBV7-9 and TRBJ2-7; 8 bases match TRBD2. Germline CDR1 and CDR2: SEHNR and FQNEAQ (reference sequence). This CDR3 has 15 residues. CDR3 region: CASSRQAGESYEQYF. The CDR3 region has the DNA TGCGCCAGCAGCCGACAAGCGGGAGAGTCCTACGAGCAGTACTTC.

This chain links TRBV5-1 with TRBJ1-3; D gene unclear. CDR1 and CDR2 from the germline V gene are SGHRS and YFSETQ. CDR3 length: 15 amino acids. Trimming took 4 bases from V and 0 from J, leaving 11 bases between them. Here the CDR3 reads CASSPGVSSGNTIYF. As DNA, the CDR3 is TGCGCCAGCAGCCCCGGGGTGAGCTCTGGAAACACCATATATTTT.

This clonotype was seen a handful of times. The CDR3 here is CASSGTGESYGYTF. The CDR3 DNA follows: TGCGCCAGCAGCGGTACAGGGGAATCCTATGGCTACACCTTC. The gene calls are TRBV10-2 and TRBJ1-2, with 7 bases fitting TRBD1. CDR1 and CDR2 from the germline V gene are WSHSY and SAAADI. V lost 6 bases to trimming and J lost 4 bases; unmatched junction nucleotides: 8. CDR3 size: 14 residues.

This clonotype was found a few times. The chain couples TRBV7-9 to TRBJ2-7; D might be TRBD2 (5 bases). Germline V gives CDR1 SEHNR, CDR2 FQNEAQ (reference sequence). The CDR3 runs 14 residues. V shed 5 bases and J shed 1 base, with 12 bases lying between them. The CDR3, as DNA: TGTGCCAGCAGCGGATCGGGAACATCCTACGAGCAGTACTTC. It specifies CASSGSGTSYEQYF.

This clonotype was observed many times. A read error may produce the germline difference seen at one junction end. V usage is TRBV7-9 and J usage is TRBJ2-7, with D possibly called TRBD1 or TRBD2 (5 bases each). In germline, CDR1 is SEHNR, CDR2 FQNEAQ (reference sequence). This CDR3 is 14 amino acids long. The CDR3 region has the DNA TGCGCCAGCAGCCAGAGGGACGGAGCCTACGAGCAGTACTTC. This translates into CASSQRDGAYEQYF.

Comment on this clonotype: Sequence at one end of the junction differs from germline and may be a read error. The chain employs TRBV7-9 and TRBJ2-2, with 8 nucleotides matching TRBD1. This CDR3 has 16 amino acids. The V gene's germline CDR1 is SEHNR and CDR2 FQNEAQ (reference sequence). CDR3 in amino acids: CAGSPAGTGNTGELFF. The CDR3 DNA sequence: TGTGCCGGCAGTCCAGCTGGGACAGGGAACACCGGGGAGCTGTTTTTT.

This clonotype has just one count. Just one base apart from a much larger clone, this may be a read error. J is TRBJ2-5 and V is TRBV15, with 9 nucleotides matching TRBD1. Germline loops: CDR1 LNHNV, CDR2 YYDKDF (reference sequence). V was clipped by 5 bases and J by 7 bases; unmatched bases: 8. This CDR3 is built from 14 residues. The CDR3 sequence is CATSLGTGRGTQYF. The DNA of the CDR3 is TGTGCCACCAGCTTAGGGACAGGGCGGGGGACCCAGTACTTC.

This clonotype was observed a few times. J is TRBJ2-7 and V is TRBV9; the D is unclear. The germline CDR1 and CDR2 sequences are SGDLS and YYNGEE. CDR3 length: 13 residues. V was pared by 0 bases and J by 6 bases, with 10 bases between. The CDR3 protein is CASSVDSGLEQYF. CDR3 coding DNA: TGTGCCAGCAGCGTAGATTCGGGTCTCGAGCAGTACTTC.

Note on this clonotype: Since a much larger clone is just one base distant, this may be a read error. The V gene is TRBV7-6, the J gene TRBJ2-7; a possible D gene is TRBD2 (6 bases). This CDR3 is 15 amino acids long. Germline values: CDR1 SGHVS, CDR2 FNYEAQ. The CDR3 sequence: CASSLVVAVSCEQYF. The CDR3, as DNA: TGTGCCAGCAGCTTAGTTGTAGCGGTCTCCTGCGAGCAGTACTTC.

This clonotype showed up just a few times. The rearrangement uses TRBV7-8 and TRBJ1-2; weak D call: TRBD1 (6 bases). The CDR3 length is 15 residues. V lost 2 bases, J lost 5 bases, and 15 bases lay in between. Per germline, CDR1 SGHVS and CDR2 FQNEAQ. Here the CDR3 reads CASSLIGGGRYGYTF. The CDR3, as DNA: TGTGCCAGCAGCTTAATAGGCGGGGGGCGTTATGGCTACACCTTC.

The chain combines TRBV6-4 with TRBJ1-2; tentative D call: TRBD1 (5 bases). The CDR3 covers 12 residues. Trimming pared 8 bases from V and 4 bases from J, leaving 11 bases between. Germline CDR1 MRHNA, CDR2 SNTAGT. The CDR3 sequence: CASAGGGYGYTF. The CDR3 nucleotides are TGTGCCAGCGCGGGGGGGGGCTATGGCTACACCTTC.

This clonotype was observed at least ten times. This sequence joins TRBV7-9 and TRBJ1-1; tentatively, D is TRBD1 (6 bases). V lost 4 bases and J 8 bases, leaving 11 bases between the germline ends. This CDR3 is built from 12 residues. Per germline, CDR1 SEHNR and CDR2 FQNEAQ (reference sequence). The CDR3 loop is CASSYTGSEAFF. The CDR3 DNA reads TGTGCCAGCAGCTATACAGGGTCGGAAGCTTTCTTT.

The rearrangement uses TRBV12-3 or TRBV12-4 and TRBJ1-2; possibly TRBD1 for D (5 bases). The ends were cut back, 11 bases at V and 2 bases at J, with 15 bases in the middle. The CDR3 contains 13 residues. The CDR3 region is CAWPGVANYGYTF. CDR3 nucleotide sequence: TGTGCCTGGCCGGGGGTAGCAAACTATGGCTACACCTTC.

The chain couples TRBV10-3 to TRBJ1-2; D call uncertain. CDR1 is ENHRY and CDR2 is SYGVKD in the germline V gene. V shed 6 bases and J shed 1 base, with 12 bases lying between them. The CDR3 is made up of 14 amino acids. CDR3 nucleotide sequence: TGTGCCATCAGGCTGGTTGAGGGTAACTATGGCTACACCTTC. Translated, it gives CAIRLVEGNYGYTF.

This clonotype occurred once. The rearrangement uses TRBV2 and TRBJ1-2; weak D call: TRBD1 (5 bases). The V end was cut by 6 bases, the J end by 0 bases, with 14 bases between. The germline V gene encodes CDR1 SNHLY and CDR2 FYNNEI. This CDR3 has 15 residues. The CDR3 spells CASRDRWTSNYGYTF. The CDR3 DNA reads as TGTGCCAGCAGGGACCGTTGGACATCTAACTATGGCTACACCTTC.

This clonotype was observed a few times. The chain uses TRBV9 and TRBJ1-1; perhaps TRBD1 as D (6 bases). Germline assignment: CDR1 SGDLS and CDR2 YYNGEE. The V end was cut by 4 bases, the J end by 3 bases, with 13 bases between. This CDR3 comprises 14 residues. The DNA for the CDR3 is TGTGCCAGCAGCCAAGACAGGTTGGACACTGAAGCTTTCTTT. Residues: CASSQDRLDTEAFF.

This clonotype was observed a handful of times. V is TRBV6-1 and J is TRBJ2-7, with a weak D call TRBD1 (5 bases). With 7 bases removed from V and 8 bases from J, the gap between germline ends came to 18 bases. This CDR3 is 13 amino acids long. Germline lookup yields CDR1 MNHNS and CDR2 SASEGT. CDR3 DNA sequence: TGTGCCAGCAAGGGGCCACTCCTACGCAAGCAGTACTTC. Translation gives CASKGPLLRKQYF.

The chain has TRBV11-1 and TRBJ1-6; D is possibly TRBD1 (5 bases). CDR1 SGHAT and CDR2 FQDESV come from the germline V gene (reference sequence). This CDR3 comprises 14 residues. V was clipped by 4 bases and J by 6 bases, with 10 bases between them. Here the CDR3 reads CASSSGTSNSPLHF. CDR3 nucleotides: TGTGCCAGCAGCTCCGGGACCAGTAATTCACCCCTCCACTTT.

The CDR3 region is CASRYDRGGDTEAFF. Written as DNA, the CDR3 is TGTGCCAGCAGATACGACAGGGGGGGGGACACTGAAGCTTTCTTT. V gene TRBV11-2 combines with J gene TRBJ1-1; 9 nucleotides align to TRBD1. The V gene end was trimmed by 6 bases and the J gene end by 3 bases; junction bases not matched to a gene: 8. This CDR3 has 15 residues. CDR1 is SGHAT, CDR2 FQNNGV, per germline.

This clonotype has a handful of counts. The gene calls are TRBV10-3 and TRBJ2-7, with 9 bases matching TRBD2. The V segment lost 6 bases and the J segment 0 bases; nucleotides outside the gene matches: 12. CDR3 size: 17 residues. Germline V CDR1 and CDR2: ENHRY, SYGVKD. The CDR3 DNA follows: TGTGCCATCAGAGGGGGTGATTCGGGACTAGCCTCCTACGAGCAGTACTTC. It is translated as CAIRGGDSGLASYEQYF.

The chain recombines TRBV29-1 with TRBJ2-2, with TRBD1 matching 10 bases. The CDR3 has 13 residues. Per germline, CDR1 SQVTM and CDR2 ANQGSEA. Losses at the gene ends were 6 bases for V and 7 bases for J; bases not matched to a gene: 5. The CDR3 DNA is TGCAGCGTGCAACGGACAGGGGGCGGGGAGCTGTTTTTT. This sequence encodes CSVQRTGGGELFF.

The table lists this clonotype with many counts. V and J are TRBV2 and TRBJ1-5; the D gene is possibly TRBD1 (6 bases). Germline CDR1 SNHLY, CDR2 FYNNEI. Trimming pared 6 bases from V and 6 bases from J, leaving 12 bases between. The CDR3 has 13 residues. The CDR3 region is CASSRQEGQPQHF. The CDR3 coding sequence is TGTGCCAGCAGCCGACAGGAGGGTCAGCCCCAGCATTTT. Full variable domain (missing parts from reference TRBV2 and TRBJ1-5): EPEVTQTPSHQVTQMGQEVILRCVPISNHLYFYWYRQILGQKVEFLVSFYNNEISEKSEIFDDQFSVERPDGSNFTLKIRSTKLEDSAMYFCASSRQEGQPQHFGDGTRLSIL.

The rearrangement joins TRBV20-1 to TRBJ1-6, with 8 bases identical to TRBD1. The germline gives CDR1 DFQATT, CDR2 SNEGSKA (reference sequence). CDR3 length: 15 residues. CDR3 DNA: TGCCAAGGCCGGGCAGGGGGCTTTGAGAATTCACCCCTCCACTTT. It codes for CQGRAGGFENSPLHF.

The V and J genes are TRBV20-1 and TRBJ1-2; D remains unclear. The germline V and J ends were trimmed by 6 bases and 2 bases, with 10 bases remaining between them. The V gene's germline CDR1 is DFQATT and CDR2 SNEGSKA (reference sequence). This CDR3 spans 12 amino acids. CDR3 nucleotides: TGCAGTGCAACCGACATGAACTATGGCTACACCTTC. Its protein is CSATDMNYGYTF.

This sequence joins TRBV25-1 and TRBJ1-4; D remains unclear. This CDR3 contains 15 residues. Germline V gene lookup returns CDR1 MGHDK and CDR2 SYGVNS. Trimming stripped 3 bases from V and 6 bases from J, with 14 bases between. CDR3 residues: CASSDIRSRYEKLFF. The CDR3, as DNA: TGTGCCAGCAGTGACATCCGTTCGCGTTATGAAAAACTGTTTTTT.

Comments on this clonotype: This may come from a read error, since a much larger clone is one base off. This chain joins TRBV19 and TRBJ1-4; D is possibly TRBD1 (5 bases). CDR1 and CDR2 (germline): LNHDA, SQIVND (reference sequence). The CDR3 sequence is 11 residues long. CDR3 sequence reads: CAISNAGPIYF. CDR3 DNA sequence: TGTGCCATTAGTAACGCGGGACCGATCTATTTT. Drawing the rest from reference TRBV19 and TRBJ1-4, the complete variable domain is DGGITQSPKYLFRKEGQNVTLSCEQNLNHDAMYWYRQDPGQGLRLIYYSQIVNDFQKGDIAEGYSVSREKKESFPLTVTSAQKNPTAFYLCAISNAGPIYFGSGTQLSVL.

This clonotype has only a few counts. The chain couples TRBV2 to TRBJ2-7; D unresolved. The CDR3 has 15 amino acids. V shed 8 bases and J shed 0 bases, with 17 bases lying between them. The germline V gene encodes CDR1 SNHLY and CDR2 FYNNEI. The CDR3 here is CASLPPGPSSYEQYF. The CDR3 nucleotides read TGTGCCAGCCTTCCCCCCGGGCCAAGCTCCTACGAGCAGTACTTC.